The 31 T cell receptor beta chains below all came from one sample that was sequenced in a study of Graves' ophthalmopathy and Graves' hyperthyroidism. Amplifying from RNA transcripts, the study obtained TCR beta CDR3 regions. The first round was an RT-PCR with HTBI primers, and the second round was a multiplex PCR. TCRdb re-called the multiplex PCR reads with MiXCR, one entry per CDR3 protein. The profile covers about 220,000 distinct CDR3 sequences, with around a fifth appearing a single time and roughly 39% taken by the ten largest. The sequenced material came from peripheral blood. These receptors originate from a woman between 45 and 60 years old with Graves' ophthalmopathy.

The gene calls are TRBV30 and TRBJ2-3; D not resolved. V shed 2 bases and J shed 4 bases, with 10 bases lying between them. This CDR3 region has 13 residues. Germline lookup yields CDR1 GTSNPN and CDR2 SVGIG (reference sequence). CDR3 sequence (DNA): TGTGCCTGGAGTTACCTAGGACCAGATACGCAGTATTTT. Its translation: CAWSYLGPDTQYF.

This clonotype was detected many times. The chain uses TRBV28 and TRBJ2-7, with a tentative D call TRBD1 (6 bases). The V gene lost 6 bases and the J gene lost 6 bases, with 21 bases spanning the gap. Germline V gives CDR1 MDHEN, CDR2 SYDVKM. The CDR3 is 15 residues long. The CDR3 region is CASRGLQGPGAEQYF. As DNA, the CDR3 is TGTGCCAGCAGGGGGCTTCAGGGACCAGGGGCCGAGCAGTACTTC.

This clonotype has ten or more counts. The chain links TRBV20-1 to TRBJ2-7; possible D gene TRBD1, 6 bases. The length of the CDR3 is 11 residues. The V gene lost 4 bases and the J gene lost 10 bases, with 14 bases spanning the gap. CDR1 is DFQATT, CDR2 SNEGSKA, per germline (reference sequence). CDR3 nucleotides: TGCAGTGCTATGAGGGACAAAGAACAGTACTTC. Its protein product is CSAMRDKEQYF.

The rearrangement uses TRBV18 and TRBJ2-1, with D perhaps TRBD1 (5 bases). The ends were cut back, 2 bases at V and 7 bases at J, with 18 bases in the middle. The CDR3 contains 16 residues. CDR1 KGHSH and CDR2 LQKENI come from the germline V gene. CDR3 residues: CASSPYAGQAANEQFF. In nucleotides, the CDR3 is TGTGCCAGCTCACCATATGCAGGGCAGGCAGCGAATGAGCAGTTCTTC.

There are a few counts of this clonotype. V usage is TRBV19 and J usage is TRBJ1-6; possibly TRBD1 for D (6 bases). V was shortened by 8 bases and J by 2 bases, with 13 bases between the two germline ends. The CDR3 is 15 amino acids. Germline-derived CDR1 and CDR2 are LNHDA and SQIVND (reference sequence). The CDR3 spells CASEQGGPYNSPLHF. CDR3 DNA: TGTGCCAGTGAACAGGGAGGACCCTATAATTCACCCCTCCACTTT.

A remark on this clonotype: A junction end diverges from the germline sequence, so it may reflect a read error. The J gene is TRBJ2-4, the V gene TRBV30; 9 positions match TRBD2. CDR1 is GTSNPN and CDR2 is SVGIG in the germline V gene (reference sequence). The CDR3 has 13 residues. CDR3 loop: CAWSVAGGNTQYF. The CDR3 DNA follows: TGTGCCTGGAGTGTAGCGGGAGGAAACACTCAGTACTTC.

The chain joins TRBV6-2 or TRBV6-3 to TRBJ1-1, with D unresolved. The CDR3 has 16 amino acids. CDR1 MNHEY and CDR2 SVGEGT come from the germline V gene. Trimming pared 0 bases from V and 5 bases from J, leaving 16 bases between. CDR3 residues: CASSYSIYVGETEAFF. CDR3 DNA: TGTGCCAGCAGTTACTCGATTTACGTAGGTGAGACTGAAGCTTTCTTT.

The chain links TRBV12-3 or TRBV12-4 to TRBJ1-1; tentatively, D is TRBD1 (5 bases). The CDR3 length is 13 residues. Trimming removed 2 bases from V and 8 bases from J, with 12 bases in between. In DNA form, the CDR3 reads TGTGCCAGCAGTTTATCAGGGTTTGGAGAAGCTTTCTTT. It codes for CASSLSGFGEAFF.

The chain recombines TRBV6-1 with TRBJ1-5; no definite D call. Trimming removed 8 bases at V and 5 bases at J, with 13 bases between. CDR1 and CDR2 from the germline V gene are MNHNS and SASEGT. This CDR3 has 13 amino acids. CDR3 protein: CASDVTTDQPQHF. The CDR3 DNA reads TGTGCCAGCGATGTGACGACGGATCAGCCCCAGCATTTT.

This clonotype was seen many times. The chain combines TRBV11-2 with TRBJ2-1; the match to TRBD2 covers 9 bases. The CDR3 runs to 15 residues. V shed 6 bases, J shed 5 bases, and the junction held 8 bases outside the gene matches. Germline V gene data show CDR1 as SGHAT and CDR2 as FQNNGV. The CDR3 DNA reads as TGTGCCAGCAGAAAAAGCGGGAGGAGTAACAATGAGCAGTTCTTC. The encoded protein is CASRKSGRSNNEQFF.

This clonotype was seen many times. The chain uses TRBV28 and TRBJ2-5; no clear D gene. V shed 8 bases and J shed 2 bases, with 18 bases lying between them. Germline V gene sequence: CDR1 MDHEN, CDR2 SYDVKM. The length of the CDR3 is 15 residues. In nucleotides, the CDR3 is TGTGCCAGCGGACCGGTCCGGATGGGACAAGAGACCCAGTACTTC. This gives the protein CASGPVRMGQETQYF. Full variable domain (missing parts from reference TRBV28 and TRBJ2-5): DVKVTQSSRYLVKRTGEKVFLECVQDMDHENMFWYRQDPGLGLRLIYFSYDVKMKEKGDIPEGYSVSREKKERFSLILESASTNQTSMYLCASGPVRMGQETQYFGPGTRLLVL.

In this sample, this clonotype turned up many times. The chain couples TRBV6-5 to TRBJ1-5; D gene uncertain. Looked up from germline, CDR1 is MNHEY and CDR2 is SVGAGI. The V gene lost 0 bases and the J gene lost 0 bases, with 3 bases spanning the gap. The length of the CDR3 is 14 residues. DNA of the CDR3: TGTGCCAGCAGTTACTCATCTAGCAATCAGCCCCAGCATTTT. Amino acid sequence: CASSYSSSNQPQHF.

The chain combines TRBV12-3 or TRBV12-4 with TRBJ1-1; unclear D gene. The CDR3 contains 13 residues. V was clipped by 5 bases and J by 3 bases, with 10 bases between them. The CDR3 protein is CASSPRYDTEAFF. The DNA for the CDR3 is TGTGCCAGCAGTCCCCGCTACGACACTGAAGCTTTCTTT.

This clonotype came up many times. The V gene is TRBV4-1, the J gene TRBJ1-2, with D tentatively TRBD1 (5 bases). Between the trimmed V and J ends, which lost 4 bases and 4 bases, there was a span of 10 bases. Germline CDR1 is MGHRA and CDR2 is YSYEKL. This CDR3 spans 13 amino acids. This chain's CDR3 is CASSLGERYGYTF. The DNA of the CDR3 is TGCGCCAGCAGCCTGGGGGAGCGCTATGGCTACACCTTC.

This clonotype came up many times. This chain joins TRBV7-9 and TRBJ1-5; D is possibly TRBD1 (5 bases). The ends were cut back, 5 bases at V and 0 bases at J, with 8 bases in the middle. Germline V gene lookup returns CDR1 SEHNR and CDR2 FQNEAQ (reference sequence). This CDR3 is built from 14 residues. CDR3 DNA sequence: TGTGCCAGCAGCCAGGACAATAGCAATCAGCCCCAGCATTTT. This encodes CASSQDNSNQPQHF.

This clonotype was seen many times. The gene calls are TRBV5-1 and TRBJ2-6; D gene ambiguous. Germline loops: CDR1 SGHRS, CDR2 YFSETQ. V shed 2 bases and J shed 0 bases, with 6 bases lying between them. CDR3 length: 15 amino acids. The CDR3 is CASSFTASGANVLTF. CDR3 in DNA: TGCGCCAGCAGCTTTACAGCCTCTGGGGCCAACGTCCTGACTTTC.

In its sample, this clonotype was seen many times. V and J are TRBV5-1 and TRBJ1-1, with 9 bases aligning to TRBD1. V gave up 1 base and J gave up 6 bases; unmatched junction bases: 4. CDR3 length: 14 amino acids. CDR1 SGHRS and CDR2 YFSETQ come from the germline V gene. Here the CDR3 reads CASSLSGDRAEAFF. CDR3 in DNA: TGCGCCAGCAGCTTGTCTGGGGACAGGGCTGAAGCTTTCTTT.

This clonotype has ten or more counts. This rearrangement joins TRBV29-1 to TRBJ1-2; D possibly corresponds to TRBD1 (5 bases). This CDR3 has 11 residues. The V end lost 6 bases, the J end lost 7 bases, and 12 bases lay between the germline ends. CDR1 and CDR2 (germline): SQVTM, ANQGSEA. CDR3 in amino acids: CSVPLGGGYTF. The CDR3 DNA reads TGCAGCGTCCCCCTCGGGGGTGGCTACACCTTC.

This clonotype came up many times. The J gene is TRBJ1-2, the V gene TRBV6-1; the D gene is possibly TRBD1 (5 bases). The CDR3 sequence is 13 residues long. Trimming removed 4 bases at V and 1 base at J, with 7 bases between. Germline CDR1 and CDR2: MNHNS and SASEGT. CDR3 amino acids: CASSGTLNYGYTF. CDR3 nucleotides: TGTGCCAGCAGTGGGACACTTAACTATGGCTACACCTTC.

This clonotype was observed many times. This chain joins TRBV30 and TRBJ1-1; D remains unclear. This CDR3 contains 13 residues. The V end was cut by 2 bases, the J end by 4 bases, with 11 bases between. Per germline, CDR1 GTSNPN and CDR2 SVGIG (reference sequence). The CDR3 DNA follows: TGTGCCTGGAGTTGGACCGCGGGCACTGAAGCTTTCTTT. It is translated as CAWSWTAGTEAFF. The variable domain in full, completed from reference TRBV30 and TRBJ1-1, reads SQTIHQWPATLVQPVGSPLSLECTVEGTSNPNLYWYRQAAGRGLQLLFYSVGIGQISSEVPQNLSASRPQDRQFILSSKKLLLSDSGFYLCAWSWTAGTEAFFGQGTRLTVV.

This clonotype was detected once. The chain couples TRBV12-3 or TRBV12-4 to TRBJ2-7; D may match TRBD1 or TRBD2 (5 bases each). V was cut by 8 bases and J by 2 bases, with 13 bases left in between. The CDR3 length is 13 residues. The CDR3 sequence: CASRWGRTYEQYF. CDR3 in DNA: TGTGCCAGCCGGTGGGGACGCACCTACGAGCAGTACTTC.

In its sample, this clonotype was seen many times. The V and J genes are TRBV28 and TRBJ1-5; 8 bases are shared with TRBD1. This CDR3 is 14 amino acids long. Trimming at V came to 4 bases and at J to 6 bases, leaving 5 bases not matched to a gene. CDR1 is MDHEN, CDR2 SYDVKM, per germline. As DNA, the CDR3 is TGTGCCAGCAGTTGGAGACAGGGGCGTCAGCCCCAGCATTTT. It codes for CASSWRQGRQPQHF.

This clonotype was seen ten or more times. The chain recombines TRBV12-3 or TRBV12-4 with TRBJ2-5, with 9 bases aligning to TRBD2. Trimming cost V 6 bases and J 4 bases; bases outside gene matches: 9. The CDR3 is 15 amino acids. CDR3 DNA sequence: TGTGCCAGCAGCTTTAGCGGGAGATGGGGAGAGACCCAGTACTTC. This codes for CASSFSGRWGETQYF.

Ten or more counts support this clonotype. The chain links TRBV7-3 to TRBJ2-7; 9 nucleotides line up with TRBD2. Germline assignment: CDR1 SGHTA and CDR2 FQGTGA. CDR3 length: 15 residues. V trimming: 1 base; J trimming: 4 bases; junction bases outside the gene matches: 5. The CDR3 sequence is CASSLSPSGTYEQYF. CDR3 bases: TGTGCCAGCAGCTTAAGTCCTAGCGGGACGTACGAGCAGTACTTC.

J is TRBJ1-2 and V is TRBV28, with a weak D call TRBD1 (5 bases). The CDR3 has 17 amino acids. Germline V gene lookup returns CDR1 MDHEN and CDR2 SYDVKM. V lost 5 bases, J lost 3 bases, and 22 bases lay in between. CDR3: CASSTHSGTPRHYGYTF. In DNA form, the CDR3 reads TGTGCCAGCAGTACCCACTCCGGGACGCCGAGGCACTATGGCTACACCTTC.

There are many counts of this clonotype. The chain uses TRBV11-2 and TRBJ2-7; 12 positions match TRBD2. Unmatched junction bases numbered 23, after V lost 5 bases and J lost 9 bases. Germline V gene lookup returns CDR1 SGHAT and CDR2 FQNNGV. The CDR3 runs to 19 residues. The CDR3 loop is CASSPSPGLAGSSFNGQYF. In DNA form, the CDR3 reads TGTGCCAGCAGCCCATCACCGGGACTAGCGGGTTCTTCTTTTAACGGGCAGTACTTC.

This clonotype was seen many times. V usage is TRBV27 and J usage is TRBJ2-3; D unresolved. The V and J ends lost 5 bases and 0 bases respectively, with 9 bases between them. The CDR3 sequence is 14 residues long. Per germline, CDR1 MNHEY and CDR2 SMNVEV (reference sequence). CDR3 amino acids: CASSAPRSTDTQYF. The DNA for the CDR3 is TGTGCCAGCAGTGCCCCCCGTAGCACAGATACGCAGTATTTT.

V usage is TRBV3-1 and J usage is TRBJ1-3; D is perhaps TRBD1 (5 bases). Trimming left V 2 bases short and J 2 bases short, with 7 bases between. Germline V lookup: CDR1 LGHDT, CDR2 YNNKEL (reference sequence). The CDR3 extends over 14 amino acids. CDR3 coding DNA: TGTGCCAGCAGCCAACAGGGCACTGGAAACACCATATATTTT. It yields the protein CASSQQGTGNTIYF.

This clonotype was detected ten times or more. The V gene is TRBV28, the J gene TRBJ2-7; the match to TRBD2 covers 7 bases. J lost 5 bases, V lost 1 base, and 8 bases had no gene match. The germline CDR1 and CDR2 sequences are MDHEN and SYDVKM. This CDR3 region has 15 residues. The CDR3 coding sequence is TGTGCCAGCAGTTTATCTCGGACTAGAGGAGACGAGCAGTACTTC. Translating gives CASSLSRTRGDEQYF.

This clonotype was seen a few times. This could be a read error, since a much larger clone is one nucleotide away. The missing conserved phenylalanine or tryptophan at the end of this CDR3 makes a read error likely. The chain combines TRBV5-1 with TRBJ1-1; D gene unclear. Trimming removed 3 bases from V and 2 bases from J, with 14 bases in between. The CDR3 is 15 amino acids. Germline V CDR1 and CDR2: SGHRS, YFSETQ. CDR3 bases: TGCGCCAGCAGCTCTGGCTGGATACCCAACACTGAAGCTTTCTCT. Protein sequence: CASSSGWIPNTEAFS.

This clonotype was detected many times. This chain connects TRBV6-4 to TRBJ2-7; TRBD2 might be the D (6 bases). The CDR3 sequence is 15 residues long. The V and J ends lost 4 bases and 5 bases respectively, with 18 bases between them. Looked up from germline, CDR1 is MRHNA and CDR2 is SNTAGT. CDR3 DNA: TGTGCCAGCAGTGCAGAGGCGGGGTATGGGAACGAGCAGTACTTC. Translated: CASSAEAGYGNEQYF.